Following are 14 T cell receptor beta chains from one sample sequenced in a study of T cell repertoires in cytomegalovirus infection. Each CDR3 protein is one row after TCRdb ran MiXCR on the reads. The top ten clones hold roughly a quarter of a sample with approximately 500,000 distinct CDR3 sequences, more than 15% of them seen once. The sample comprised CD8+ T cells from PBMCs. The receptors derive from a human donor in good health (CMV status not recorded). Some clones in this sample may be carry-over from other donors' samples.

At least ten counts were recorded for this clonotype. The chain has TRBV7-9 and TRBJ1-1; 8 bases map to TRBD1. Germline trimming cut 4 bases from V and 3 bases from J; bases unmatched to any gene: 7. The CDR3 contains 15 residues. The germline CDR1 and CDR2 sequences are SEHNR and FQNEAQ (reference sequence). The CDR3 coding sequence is TGTGCCAGCAGCTCCGACAGGGGCTTACACACTGAAGCTTTCTTT. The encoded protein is CASSSDRGLHTEAFF.

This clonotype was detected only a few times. The DNA of the CDR3 is TGTGCCAGCAGTCGACAGGGGGCTCCACTCTACGAGCAGTACTTC. Translated: CASSRQGAPLYEQYF. The rearrangement joins TRBV6-5 to TRBJ2-7; 10 bases align to TRBD1. CDR1 and CDR2 from the germline V gene are MNHEY and SVGAGI. Unmatched junction bases numbered 7, after V lost 5 bases and J lost 3 bases. The CDR3 has 15 residues.

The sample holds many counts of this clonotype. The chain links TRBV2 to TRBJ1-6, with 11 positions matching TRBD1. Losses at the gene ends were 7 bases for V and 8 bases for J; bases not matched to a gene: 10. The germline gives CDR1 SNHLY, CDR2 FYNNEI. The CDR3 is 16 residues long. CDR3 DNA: TGTGCCAGCACCCAAAACGGACAGGGGGCTGATTCACCCCTCCACTTT. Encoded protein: CASTQNGQGADSPLHF. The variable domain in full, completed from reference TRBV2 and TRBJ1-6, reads EPEVTQTPSHQVTQMGQEVILRCVPISNHLYFYWYRQILGQKVEFLVSFYNNEISEKSEIFDDQFSVERPDGSNFTLKIRSTKLEDSAMYFCASTQNGQGADSPLHFGNGTRLTVT.

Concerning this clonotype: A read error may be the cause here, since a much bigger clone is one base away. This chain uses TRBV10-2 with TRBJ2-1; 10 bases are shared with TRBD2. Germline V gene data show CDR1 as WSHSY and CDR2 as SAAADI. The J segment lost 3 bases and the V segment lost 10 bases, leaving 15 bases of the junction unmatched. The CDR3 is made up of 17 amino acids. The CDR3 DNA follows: TGCGCCATCCTCCGGACTAGCGGCGTTGGTCGCTACAATGAGCAGTTCTTC. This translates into CAILRTSGVGRYNEQFF.

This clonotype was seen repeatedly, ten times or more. The CDR3 here is CASRHSAGGSTDTQYF. DNA for the CDR3: TGTGCCAGCAGACACTCAGCGGGGGGGAGCACAGATACGCAGTATTTT. V gene TRBV12-3 or TRBV12-4 combines with J gene TRBJ2-3; the match to TRBD2 covers 10 bases. The CDR3 has 16 residues. Trimming took 6 bases from V and 0 from J; bases not matched to a gene: 6.

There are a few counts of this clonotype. The CDR3 coding sequence is TGTGCCAGCAGCCCTTCGGGACAGGCGGATCAGCCCCAGCATTTT. It codes for CASSPSGQADQPQHF. V usage is TRBV9 and J usage is TRBJ1-5; TRBD1 matches 8 bases. CDR1 SGDLS and CDR2 YYNGEE come from the germline V gene. J gave up 5 bases and V 4 bases, and 8 bases lay outside the gene matches. This CDR3 comprises 15 residues.

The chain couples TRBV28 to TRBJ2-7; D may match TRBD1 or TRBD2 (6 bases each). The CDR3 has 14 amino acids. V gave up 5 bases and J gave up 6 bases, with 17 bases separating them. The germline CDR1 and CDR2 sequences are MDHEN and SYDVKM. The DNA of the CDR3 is TGTGCCAGCAGTCCCTTTGGGGGGCTTCGCGAGCAGTACTTC. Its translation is CASSPFGGLREQYF.

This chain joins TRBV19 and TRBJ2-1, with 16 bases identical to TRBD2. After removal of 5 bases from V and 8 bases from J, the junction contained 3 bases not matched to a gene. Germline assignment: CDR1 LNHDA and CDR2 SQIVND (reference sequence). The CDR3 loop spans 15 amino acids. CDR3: CASSDGTSGRDEQFF. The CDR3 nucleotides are TGTGCCAGTAGTGACGGGACTAGCGGGAGGGATGAGCAGTTCTTC.

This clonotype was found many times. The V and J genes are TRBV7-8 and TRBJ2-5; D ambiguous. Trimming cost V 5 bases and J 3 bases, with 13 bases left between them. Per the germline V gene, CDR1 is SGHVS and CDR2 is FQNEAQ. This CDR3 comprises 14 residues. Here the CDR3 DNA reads TGTGCCAGCAGCACCCGATTGGAGAAAGAGACCCAGTACTTC. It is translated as CASSTRLEKETQYF. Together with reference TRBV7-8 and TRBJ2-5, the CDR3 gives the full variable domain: GAGVSQSPRYKVAKRGQDVALRCDPISGHVSLFWYQQALGQGPEFLTYFQNEAQLDKSGLPSDRFFAERPEGSVSTLKIQRTQQEDSAVYLCASSTRLEKETQYFGPGTRLLVL.

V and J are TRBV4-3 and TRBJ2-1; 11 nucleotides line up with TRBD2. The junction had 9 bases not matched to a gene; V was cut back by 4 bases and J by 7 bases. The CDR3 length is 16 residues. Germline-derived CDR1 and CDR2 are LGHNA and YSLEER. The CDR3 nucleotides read TGCGCCAGCAGCCGGGCGGGACTAGCGGAGGGGAATGAGCAGTTCTTC. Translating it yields CASSRAGLAEGNEQFF.

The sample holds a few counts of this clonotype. The CDR3, as DNA: TGTGCCAGCAGCTCCTACGGGACAGGGGAATTGCTTAATGGCTACACCTTC. The encoded protein is CASSSYGTGELLNGYTF. V is TRBV7-9 and J is TRBJ1-2; 10 bases agree with TRBD1. The trim removed 4 bases at V and 6 bases at J, leaving 14 bases unmatched. The CDR3 is 17 amino acids. The germline V gene encodes CDR1 SEHNR and CDR2 FQNEAQ (reference sequence).

The CDR3, as DNA: TGTGCCAGCAGTATACCCGACAGGGGGCCAGTAAACACCATATATTTT. Translation: CASSIPDRGPVNTIYF. The chain couples TRBV28 to TRBJ1-3, with 10 nucleotides matching TRBD1. Germline V gene lookup returns CDR1 MDHEN and CDR2 SYDVKM. After removal of 5 bases from V and 6 bases from J, the junction contained 10 bases not matched to a gene. The CDR3 spans 16 residues. The whole variable domain, filled in from reference TRBV28 and TRBJ1-3, reads DVKVTQSSRYLVKRTGEKVFLECVQDMDHENMFWYRQDPGLGLRLIYFSYDVKMKEKGDIPEGYSVSREKKERFSLILESASTNQTSMYLCASSIPDRGPVNTIYFGEGSWLTVV.

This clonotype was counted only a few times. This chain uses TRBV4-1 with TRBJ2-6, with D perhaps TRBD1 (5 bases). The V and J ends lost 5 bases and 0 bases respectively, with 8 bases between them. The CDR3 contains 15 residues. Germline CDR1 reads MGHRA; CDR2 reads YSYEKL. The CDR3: CASSAGISGANVLTF. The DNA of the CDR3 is TGCGCCAGCAGCGCAGGGATCTCTGGGGCCAACGTCCTGACTTTC.

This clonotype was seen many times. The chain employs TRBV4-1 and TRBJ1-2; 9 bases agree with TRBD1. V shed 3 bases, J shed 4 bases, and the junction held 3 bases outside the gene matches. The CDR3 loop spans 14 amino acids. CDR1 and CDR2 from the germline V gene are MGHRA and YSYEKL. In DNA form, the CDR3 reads TGCGCCAGCAGCCATGGACAGGGGAGCTATGGCTACACCTTC. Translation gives CASSHGQGSYGYTF.